Below are 5 T cell receptor beta chains sequenced from a single sample in a study of blood T cell repertoires in COVID-19. Assay used: immunoSEQ multiplex PCR; TCRdb lists only in-frame clones, some missing. The data hold approximately 440,000 clones, with about 90% observed a single time. The specimen was PBMCs or T cells enriched from blood (not recorded which). The receptors originated from a man younger than 35 who had recovered from COVID-19.

This clone was counted only a few times. V gene TRBV5-1 combines with J gene TRBJ1-1, with 7 nucleotides matching TRBD1. Trimming removed 4 bases from V and 4 bases from J; junction bases left unmatched: 7. This CDR3 contains 14 residues. The germline V gene encodes CDR1 SGHRS and CDR2 YFSETQ. CDR3 sequence reads: CASSRQGASTEAFF. The CDR3 DNA follows: TGCGCCAGCAGCCGACAGGGTGCCAGCACTGAAGCTTTCTTT.

The V call is TRBV24-1, the J call TRBJ2-5, with no clear D. The CDR3 is made up of 13 amino acids. Looked up from germline, CDR1 is KGHDR and CDR2 is SFDVKD. Trimming cost V 0 bases and J 2 bases, with 3 bases left between them. The CDR3 is CATSDLLQETQYF. The DNA of the CDR3 is TGTGCCACCAGTGATTTGCTTCAAGAGACCCAGTACTTC.

V and J are TRBV5-1 and TRBJ2-7; possible D gene TRBD2, 6 bases. Germline V gene lookup returns CDR1 SGHRS and CDR2 YFSETQ. Between the trimmed V and J ends, which lost 5 bases and 5 bases, there was a span of 14 bases. The CDR3 contains 13 residues. This CDR3 reads CASREGPRDEQYF. For the CDR3, the DNA is TGCGCCAGCAGGGAGGGACCGAGGGACGAGCAGTACTTC.

The CDR3 reads CSVGVGALGQPQHF. CDR3 DNA sequence: TGCAGCGTTGGGGTGGGGGCGCTTGGTCAGCCCCAGCATTTT. The chain combines TRBV29-1 with TRBJ1-5; TRBD1 might be the D (6 bases). Trimming shortened V by 4 bases and J by 6 bases, and 16 bases separated the two germline ends. There are 14 residues in the CDR3. Germline V gene data show CDR1 as SQVTM and CDR2 as ANQGSEA.

This clone was observed a single time. The chain employs TRBV12-3 or TRBV12-4 and TRBJ1-4; D not resolved. The V end was cut by 8 bases, the J end by 7 bases, with 8 bases between. The CDR3 is 11 amino acids. The CDR3 nucleotides are TGTGCCAGCCGAGGAAGTGAAAAACTGTTTTTT. This gives the protein CASRGSEKLFF.